This T cell receptor (beta chain) was recovered during a study of immune evolution from preneoplasia to lung adenocarcinoma. Study-level results: T cell clonality was higher in KRAS-mutant than EGFR-mutant or wild-type nodules. Top clone share appeared to fall from AAH through AIS, MIA, adenocarcinoma.

Details on this clone: The antigen remains unidentified.

Libraries were prepared by immunoSEQ multiplex PCR; TCRdb keeps only in-frame clonotypes and omits some of them. Among about 8,400 clones listed, roughly 79% were seen once. CDR3 length equals 17 residues. CDR1 and CDR2 from the germline V gene are LNHDA and SQIVND (reference sequence). Trimming stripped 4 bases from V and 2 bases from J, with 15 bases between. Between about 2014 and 2018, patients underwent resection in Japan or China. H&E slides confirmed each diagnosis, reviewed by two pathologists independently. The TCR originated in a person aged 45 to 59 with lung adenocarcinoma. The rearrangement uses TRBV19 and TRBJ2-6, with D hard to call. The specimen sequenced was FFPE invasive lung adenocarcinoma tissue. In nucleotides, the CDR3 is TGTGCCAGTAGTAACCGTGGCTACTGGACTGGGGCCAACGTCCTGACTTTC. Its translation is CASSNRGYWTGANVLTF.